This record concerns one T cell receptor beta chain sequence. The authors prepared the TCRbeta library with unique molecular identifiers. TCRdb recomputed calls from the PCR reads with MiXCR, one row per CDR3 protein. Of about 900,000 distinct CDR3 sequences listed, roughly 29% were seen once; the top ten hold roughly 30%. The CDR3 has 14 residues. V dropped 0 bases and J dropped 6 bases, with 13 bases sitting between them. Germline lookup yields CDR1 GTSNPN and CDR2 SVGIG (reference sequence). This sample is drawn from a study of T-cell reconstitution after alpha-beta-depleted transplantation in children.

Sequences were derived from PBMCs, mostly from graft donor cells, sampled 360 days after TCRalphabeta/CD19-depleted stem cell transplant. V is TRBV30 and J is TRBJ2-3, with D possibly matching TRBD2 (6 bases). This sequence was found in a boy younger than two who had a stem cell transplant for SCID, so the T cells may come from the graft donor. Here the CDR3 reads CAWSVSSGSDTQYF. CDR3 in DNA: TGTGCCTGGAGTGTAAGTAGCGGTTCGGATACGCAGTATTTT.